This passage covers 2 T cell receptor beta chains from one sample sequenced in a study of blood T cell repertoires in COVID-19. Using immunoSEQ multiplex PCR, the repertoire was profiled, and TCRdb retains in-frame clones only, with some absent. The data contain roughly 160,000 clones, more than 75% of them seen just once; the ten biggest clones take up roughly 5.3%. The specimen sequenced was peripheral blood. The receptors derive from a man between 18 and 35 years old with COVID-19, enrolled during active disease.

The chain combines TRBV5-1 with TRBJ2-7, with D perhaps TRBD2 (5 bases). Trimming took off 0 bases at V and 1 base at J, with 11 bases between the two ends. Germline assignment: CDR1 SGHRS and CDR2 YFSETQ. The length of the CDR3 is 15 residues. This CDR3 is CASSLEQRPSYEQYF. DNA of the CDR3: TGCGCCAGCAGCTTGGAGCAGCGGCCTTCCTACGAGCAGTACTTC.

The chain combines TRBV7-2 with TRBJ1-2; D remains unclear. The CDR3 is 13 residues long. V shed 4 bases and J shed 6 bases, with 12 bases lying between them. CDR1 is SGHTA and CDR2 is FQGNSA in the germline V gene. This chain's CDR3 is CASSSFGADGYTF. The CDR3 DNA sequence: TGTGCCAGCAGCTCTTTTGGTGCGGATGGCTACACCTTC.